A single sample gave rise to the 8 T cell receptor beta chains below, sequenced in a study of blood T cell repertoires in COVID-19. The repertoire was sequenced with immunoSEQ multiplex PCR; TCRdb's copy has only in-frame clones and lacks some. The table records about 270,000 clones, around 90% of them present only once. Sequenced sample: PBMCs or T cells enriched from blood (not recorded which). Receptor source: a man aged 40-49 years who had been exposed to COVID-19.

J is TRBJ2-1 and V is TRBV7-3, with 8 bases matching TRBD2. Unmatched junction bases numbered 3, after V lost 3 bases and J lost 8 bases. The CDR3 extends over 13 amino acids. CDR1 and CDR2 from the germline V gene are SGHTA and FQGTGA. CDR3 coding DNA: TGTGCCAGCAGCTTTACTAGCGGCGATGAGCAGTTCTTC. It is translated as CASSFTSGDEQFF.

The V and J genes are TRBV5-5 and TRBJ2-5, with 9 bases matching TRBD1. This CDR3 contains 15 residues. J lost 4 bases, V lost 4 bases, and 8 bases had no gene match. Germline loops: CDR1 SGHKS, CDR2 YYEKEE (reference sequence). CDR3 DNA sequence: TGTGCCAGCAGCCGAGGATTGGACAGGGGAGAGACCCAGTACTTC. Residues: CASSRGLDRGETQYF.

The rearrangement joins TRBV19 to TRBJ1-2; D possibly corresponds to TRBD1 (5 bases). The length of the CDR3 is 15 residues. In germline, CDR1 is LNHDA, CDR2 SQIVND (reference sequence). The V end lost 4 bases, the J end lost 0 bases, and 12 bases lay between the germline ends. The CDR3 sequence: CASSTGLPSNYGYTF. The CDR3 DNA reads TGTGCCAGTAGTACGGGACTTCCTTCTAACTATGGCTACACCTTC.

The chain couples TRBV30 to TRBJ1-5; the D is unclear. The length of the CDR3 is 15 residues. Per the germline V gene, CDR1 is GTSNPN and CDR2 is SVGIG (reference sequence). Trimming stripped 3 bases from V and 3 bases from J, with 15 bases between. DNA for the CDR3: TGTGCCTGGAGCCCACGGGGTCCGGCCAATCAGCCCCAGCATTTT. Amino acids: CAWSPRGPANQPQHF. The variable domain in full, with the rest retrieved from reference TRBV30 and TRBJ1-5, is SQTIHQWPATLVQPVGSPLSLECTVEGTSNPNLYWYRQAAGRGLQLLFYSVGIGQISSEVPQNLSASRPQDRQFILSSKKLLLSDSGFYLCAWSPRGPANQPQHFGDGTRLSIL.

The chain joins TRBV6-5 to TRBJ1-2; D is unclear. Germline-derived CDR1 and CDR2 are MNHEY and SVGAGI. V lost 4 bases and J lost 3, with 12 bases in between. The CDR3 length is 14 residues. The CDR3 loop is CASSSISRDYGYTF. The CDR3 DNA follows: TGTGCCAGCAGTTCTATCTCGAGAGACTATGGCTACACCTTC.

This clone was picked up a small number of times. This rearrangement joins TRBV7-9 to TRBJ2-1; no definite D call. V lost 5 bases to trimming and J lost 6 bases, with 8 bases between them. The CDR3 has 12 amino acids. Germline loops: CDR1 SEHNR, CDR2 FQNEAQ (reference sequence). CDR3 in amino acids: CASSHSPNEQFF. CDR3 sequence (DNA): TGTGCCAGCAGCCATTCCCCCAATGAGCAGTTCTTC. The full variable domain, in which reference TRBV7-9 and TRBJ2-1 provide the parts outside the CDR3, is DTGVSQNPRHKITKRGQNVTFRCDPISEHNRLYWYRQTLGQGPEFLTYFQNEAQLEKSRLLSDRFSAERPKGSFSTLEIQRTEQGDSAMYLCASSHSPNEQFFGPGTRLTVL.

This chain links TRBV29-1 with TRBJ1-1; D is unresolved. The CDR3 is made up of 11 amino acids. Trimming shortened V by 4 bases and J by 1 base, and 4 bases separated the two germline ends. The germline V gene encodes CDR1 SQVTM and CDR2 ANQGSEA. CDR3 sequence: CSVGANTEAFF. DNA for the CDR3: TGCAGCGTTGGGGCGAACACTGAAGCTTTCTTT.

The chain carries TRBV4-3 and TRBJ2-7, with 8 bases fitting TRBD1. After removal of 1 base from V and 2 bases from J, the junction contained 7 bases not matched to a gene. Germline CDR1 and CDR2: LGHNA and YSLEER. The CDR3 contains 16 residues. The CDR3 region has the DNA TGCGCCAGCAGCCAAGGGACAGGGACCGACGCCTACGAGCAGTACTTC. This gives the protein CASSQGTGTDAYEQYF.